This is a list of T cell receptor beta chains from one sample in a study of blood T cell repertoires in COVID-19. The data were produced by immunoSEQ multiplex PCR, yet TCRdb's version contains in-frame clones alone and is incomplete. This sample yields around 300,000 clones, of which roughly 89% are seen a single time; about 1.8% belongs to the top ten. The specimen was PBMCs or T cells enriched from blood (not recorded which). These receptors all come from a young woman with acute COVID-19. CDR3s include the opening cysteine and the closing phenylalanine or tryptophan. The D gene is left open where the match is weak. Not all rows give a size; the values are once, few, many and, for expanded clones, a class.

CDR3aa: CAWRERRIEKLFF
CDR3nt: TGTGCCTGGAGAGAACGGAGGATAGAAAAACTGTTTTTT
abundance: -
v_gene: TRBV30
j_gene: TRBJ1-4
d_gene: -

CDR3aa: CASSLEGTWRYEQYF
CDR3nt: TGTGCCAGCAGCTTGGAAGGGACATGGAGATACGAGCAGTACTTC
abundance: once
v_gene: TRBV5-6
j_gene: TRBJ2-7
d_gene: -

CDR3aa: CAISEFPLGQGYEQYF
CDR3nt: TGTGCCATCAGTGAGTTCCCCCTGGGACAGGGATACGAGCAGTACTTC
abundance: once
v_gene: TRBV10-3
j_gene: TRBJ2-7
d_gene: TRBD1

CDR3aa: CASSQDTPGTGVRSYNSPLHF
CDR3nt: TGCGCCAGCAGCCAAGATACCCCCGGGACAGGGGTTAGATCCTATAATTCACCCCTCCACTTT
abundance: -
v_gene: TRBV4-3
j_gene: TRBJ1-6
d_gene: TRBD1

CDR3aa: CASSLGPRGLSYEQYF
CDR3nt: TGCGCCAGCAGCTTGGGGCCTCGGGGGTTGTCCTACGAGCAGTACTTC
abundance: -
v_gene: TRBV5-1
j_gene: TRBJ2-7
d_gene: -

CDR3aa: CASSKRQGAGTSGSLRGHEQYF
CDR3nt: TGTGCCAGTAGTAAGCGACAGGGGGCTGGGACTAGCGGGAGTCTTCGTGGCCACGAGCAGTACTTC
abundance: -
v_gene: TRBV19
j_gene: TRBJ2-7
d_gene: TRBD2

CDR3aa: CASSVDPQDSYEQYF
CDR3nt: TGTGCCAGCAGCGTAGACCCGCAGGACTCCTACGAGCAGTACTTC
abundance: -
v_gene: TRBV9
j_gene: TRBJ2-7
d_gene: -

CDR3aa: CAISEDRKGSYGYTF
CDR3nt: TGTGCCATCAGTGAGGACAGGAAGGGCTCCTATGGCTACACCTTC
abundance: -
v_gene: TRBV10-3
j_gene: TRBJ1-2
d_gene: -

CDR3aa: CASSLRPGTGPNTEAFF
CDR3nt: TGCGCCAGCAGCCTTCGTCCCGGGACAGGCCCGAACACTGAAGCTTTCTTT
abundance: -
v_gene: TRBV10-1
j_gene: TRBJ1-1
d_gene: TRBD1

CDR3aa: CASTKTVLTFGQPQHF
CDR3nt: TGTGCCAGTACCAAGACAGTTTTAACTTTCGGTCAGCCCCAGCATTTT
abundance: once
v_gene: TRBV19
j_gene: TRBJ1-5
d_gene: -

CDR3aa: CASRTGVSYEQYF
CDR3nt: TGTGCCAGCAGGACAGGGGTCTCCTACGAGCAGTACTTC
abundance: -
v_gene: TRBV28
j_gene: TRBJ2-7
d_gene: TRBD1

CDR3aa: CASRPPTGGWDNEQFF
CDR3nt: TGTGCCAGCAGGCCCCCTACAGGGGGTTGGGACAATGAGCAGTTCTTC
abundance: -
v_gene: TRBV27
j_gene: TRBJ2-1
d_gene: TRBD1

CDR3aa: CASSLGTISVSGNTIYF
CDR3nt: TGTGCCAGCAGCTTAGGCACTATTTCGGTCTCTGGAAACACCATATATTTT
abundance: -
v_gene: TRBV7-9
j_gene: TRBJ1-3
d_gene: -

CDR3aa: CASSKIRQGGTTEAFF
CDR3nt: TGTGCCAGCAGCAAGATCCGCCAAGGAGGGACTACTGAAGCTTTCTTT
abundance: -
v_gene: TRBV5-6
j_gene: TRBJ1-1
d_gene: -

CDR3aa: CASSLVDLEQGAFF
CDR3nt: TGCGCCAGCAGCTTGGTTGATTTGGAGCAAGGAGCTTTCTTT
abundance: -
v_gene: TRBV5-1
j_gene: TRBJ1-1
d_gene: -

CDR3aa: CASSATSGNTGELFF
CDR3nt: TGTGCCAGCAGCGCAACTAGCGGTAACACCGGGGAGCTGTTTTTT
abundance: -
v_gene: TRBV9
j_gene: TRBJ2-2
d_gene: TRBD2

CDR3aa: CASSLSGGRPMNTEAFF
CDR3nt: TGTGCCAGCAGTTTATCAGGAGGGAGGCCGATGAACACTGAAGCTTTCTTT
abundance: -
v_gene: TRBV27
j_gene: TRBJ1-1
d_gene: -

CDR3aa: CASSPGSNEKLFF
CDR3nt: TGTGCCAGCTCACCAGGGAGCAATGAAAAACTGTTTTTT
abundance: -
v_gene: TRBV18
j_gene: TRBJ1-4
d_gene: -

CDR3aa: CASTMGRTTRFTGELFF
CDR3nt: TGTGCCAGTACCATGGGGAGGACCACGAGGTTCACCGGGGAGCTGTTTTTT
abundance: -
v_gene: TRBV19
j_gene: TRBJ2-2
d_gene: -

CDR3aa: CASSPRDRVNYGYTF
CDR3nt: TGTGCCAGCTCCCCGCGGGACAGGGTAAACTATGGCTACACCTTC
abundance: -
v_gene: TRBV18
j_gene: TRBJ1-2
d_gene: TRBD1

CDR3aa: CASSEWGQGKGYQPQHF
CDR3nt: TGTGCCAGCAGTGAATGGGGACAGGGGAAGGGTTATCAGCCCCAGCATTTT
abundance: -
v_gene: TRBV2
j_gene: TRBJ1-5
d_gene: TRBD1

CDR3aa: CASSPSPGQRNQPQHF
CDR3nt: TGTGCCAGCTCACCAAGCCCGGGACAGCGCAATCAGCCCCAGCATTTT
abundance: -
v_gene: TRBV18
j_gene: TRBJ1-5
d_gene: TRBD1

CDR3aa: CASSLGSGGSNEQFF
CDR3nt: TGTGCCAGCAGCTTAGGTAGCGGGGGTAGTAATGAGCAGTTCTTC
abundance: -
v_gene: TRBV7-7
j_gene: TRBJ2-1
d_gene: TRBD2

CDR3aa: CASSRGGGEAFF
CDR3nt: TGTGCCAGCAGCCGAGGGGGGGGTGAAGCTTTCTTT
abundance: once
v_gene: TRBV12-3/TRBV12-4
j_gene: TRBJ1-1
d_gene: -

CDR3aa: CASSLEGGSNQPQHF
CDR3nt: TGTGCCAGCAGCTTGGAGGGAGGGAGCAATCAGCCCCAGCATTTT
abundance: -
v_gene: TRBV5-5
j_gene: TRBJ1-5
d_gene: -

CDR3aa: CASSLSKQGGSNNSPLHF
CDR3nt: TGTGCCAGCAGCTTGAGTAAACAGGGCGGATCCAATAATTCACCCCTCCACTTT
abundance: -
v_gene: TRBV5-8
j_gene: TRBJ1-6
d_gene: -

CDR3aa: CASSPTRDSYYGYTF
CDR3nt: TGTGCCAGCAGCCCTACCCGGGACAGCTACTATGGCTACACCTTC
abundance: -
v_gene: TRBV27
j_gene: TRBJ1-2
d_gene: TRBD1

CDR3aa: CASSIVVGRGRTGELFF
CDR3nt: TGTGCCAGTAGTATAGTTGTGGGCAGGGGAAGAACCGGGGAGCTGTTTTTT
abundance: -
v_gene: TRBV19
j_gene: TRBJ2-2
d_gene: -

CDR3aa: CASSPQGGPTEAFF
CDR3nt: TGTGCCAGCAGCCCACAGGGAGGGCCGACTGAAGCTTTCTTT
abundance: -
v_gene: TRBV7-3
j_gene: TRBJ1-1
d_gene: -

CDR3aa: CASSLPYTDTQYF
CDR3nt: TGTGCCAGCAGCTTGCCTTACACAGATACGCAGTATTTT
abundance: -
v_gene: TRBV5-5
j_gene: TRBJ2-3
d_gene: -

CDR3aa: CALEGDSYNEQFF
CDR3nt: TGTGCCTTAGAGGGGGATTCCTACAATGAGCAGTTCTTC
abundance: -
v_gene: TRBV28
j_gene: TRBJ2-1
d_gene: -

CDR3aa: CASSPFSGARNSPLHF
CDR3nt: TGTGCCAGCAGTCCCTTTTCAGGGGCCCGCAATTCACCCCTCCACTTT
abundance: -
v_gene: TRBV2
j_gene: TRBJ1-6
d_gene: -

CDR3aa: CASGLVLRDRGTDTQYF
CDR3nt: TGTGCTAGTGGTTTGGTACTCCGGGACAGGGGCACAGATACGCAGTATTTT
abundance: -
v_gene: TRBV12-5
j_gene: TRBJ2-3
d_gene: TRBD1

CDR3aa: CASSSPGTEYQETQYF
CDR3nt: TGCGCCAGCAGCTCACCCGGGACTGAGTACCAAGAGACCCAGTACTTC
abundance: -
v_gene: TRBV5-1
j_gene: TRBJ2-5
d_gene: -

CDR3aa: CSASTDYGYTF
CDR3nt: TGCAGTGCTAGTACGGACTATGGCTACACCTTC
abundance: -
v_gene: TRBV20-1
j_gene: TRBJ1-2
d_gene: -

CDR3aa: CASSPGTGTTDTQYF
CDR3nt: TGTGCCAGCAGTCCCGGGACAGGGACCACAGATACGCAGTATTTT
abundance: once
v_gene: TRBV28
j_gene: TRBJ2-3
d_gene: TRBD1

CDR3aa: CASSSRQGINEKLFF
CDR3nt: TGCGCCAGCAGCTCCAGACAGGGGATTAATGAAAAACTGTTTTTT
abundance: -
v_gene: TRBV5-1
j_gene: TRBJ1-4
d_gene: TRBD1

CDR3aa: CASDNTSGFTDTQYF
CDR3nt: TGTGCCAGTGATAACACTAGCGGGTTTACAGATACGCAGTATTTT
abundance: -
v_gene: TRBV19
j_gene: TRBJ2-3
d_gene: TRBD2

CDR3aa: CASSEAGVSDTQYF
CDR3nt: TGTGCCAGCAGCGAAGCGGGAGTTTCAGATACGCAGTATTTT
abundance: -
v_gene: TRBV9
j_gene: TRBJ2-3
d_gene: TRBD2

CDR3aa: CASSQDLGGYEQYF
CDR3nt: TGCGCCAGCAGCCAAGATCTGGGGGGGTACGAGCAGTACTTC
abundance: few
v_gene: TRBV4-3
j_gene: TRBJ2-7
d_gene: TRBD2

CDR3aa: CSVEGLANKGYQETQYF
CDR3nt: TGCAGCGTTGAAGGACTAGCGAATAAAGGGTACCAAGAGACCCAGTACTTC
abundance: -
v_gene: TRBV29-1
j_gene: TRBJ2-5
d_gene: TRBD2

CDR3aa: CAWKYREGYEQYF
CDR3nt: TGTGCCTGGAAGTATCGGGAGGGCTACGAGCAGTACTTC
abundance: -
v_gene: TRBV30
j_gene: TRBJ2-7
d_gene: TRBD2

CDR3aa: CASRSRPAGAPDTQYF
CDR3nt: TGTGCCAGCAGGTCCCGGCCGGCGGGGGCCCCAGATACGCAGTATTTT
abundance: -
v_gene: TRBV7-9
j_gene: TRBJ2-3
d_gene: -

CDR3aa: CASSQGDQPQHF
CDR3nt: TGTGCCAGCAGCCAAGGAGATCAGCCCCAGCATTTT
abundance: -
v_gene: TRBV3-1/TRBV3-2
j_gene: TRBJ1-5
d_gene: -

CDR3aa: CASRFTGDTQYF
CDR3nt: TGTGCCAGCAGATTCACAGGAGATACGCAGTATTTT
abundance: -
v_gene: TRBV12-3/TRBV12-4
j_gene: TRBJ2-3
d_gene: -

CDR3aa: CASSGGTSGSREFF
CDR3nt: TGCGCCAGCAGCGGGGGGACTAGCGGGAGTAGGGAGTTCTTC
abundance: -
v_gene: TRBV5-1
j_gene: TRBJ2-1
d_gene: TRBD2

CDR3aa: CASSPLYRKSNYGYTF
CDR3nt: TGTGCCAGCAGCCCCCTCTACAGGAAATCTAACTATGGCTACACCTTC
abundance: once
v_gene: TRBV7-2
j_gene: TRBJ1-2
d_gene: -

CDR3aa: CASSLGAGGGPVYGYTF
CDR3nt: TGTGCCAGCAGCCTAGGCGCAGGGGGCGGTCCGGTCTATGGCTACACCTTC
abundance: -
v_gene: TRBV28
j_gene: TRBJ1-2
d_gene: TRBD1